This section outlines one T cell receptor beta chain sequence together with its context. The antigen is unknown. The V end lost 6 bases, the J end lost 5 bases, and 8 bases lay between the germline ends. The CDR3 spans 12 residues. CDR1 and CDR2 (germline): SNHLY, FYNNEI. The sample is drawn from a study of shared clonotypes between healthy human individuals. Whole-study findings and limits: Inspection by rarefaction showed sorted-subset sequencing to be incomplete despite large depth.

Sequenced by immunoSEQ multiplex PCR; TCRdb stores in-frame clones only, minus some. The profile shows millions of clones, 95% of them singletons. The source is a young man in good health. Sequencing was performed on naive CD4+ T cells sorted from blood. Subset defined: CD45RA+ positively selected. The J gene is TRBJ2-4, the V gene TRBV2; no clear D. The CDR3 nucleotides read TGTGCCAGCAGCCCTTCCCAAAACATTCAGTACTTC. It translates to CASSPSQNIQYF.